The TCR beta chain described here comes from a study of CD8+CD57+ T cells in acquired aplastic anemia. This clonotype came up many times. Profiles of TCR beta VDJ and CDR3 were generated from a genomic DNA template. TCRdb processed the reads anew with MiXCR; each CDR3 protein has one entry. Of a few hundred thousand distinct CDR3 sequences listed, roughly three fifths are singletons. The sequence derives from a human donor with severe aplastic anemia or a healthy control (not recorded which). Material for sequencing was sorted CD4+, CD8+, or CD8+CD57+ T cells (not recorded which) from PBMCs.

This CDR3 reads CASTGGDGYTF. In nucleotides, the CDR3 is TGTGCCAGCACAGGGGGCGATGGCTACACCTTC. The chain has TRBV2 and TRBJ1-2, with TRBD1 identical over 8 bases. The CDR3 consists of 11 residues. With V trimmed by 7 bases and J by 6 bases, 1 base remained unmatched. CDR1 is SNHLY, CDR2 FYNNEI, per germline.